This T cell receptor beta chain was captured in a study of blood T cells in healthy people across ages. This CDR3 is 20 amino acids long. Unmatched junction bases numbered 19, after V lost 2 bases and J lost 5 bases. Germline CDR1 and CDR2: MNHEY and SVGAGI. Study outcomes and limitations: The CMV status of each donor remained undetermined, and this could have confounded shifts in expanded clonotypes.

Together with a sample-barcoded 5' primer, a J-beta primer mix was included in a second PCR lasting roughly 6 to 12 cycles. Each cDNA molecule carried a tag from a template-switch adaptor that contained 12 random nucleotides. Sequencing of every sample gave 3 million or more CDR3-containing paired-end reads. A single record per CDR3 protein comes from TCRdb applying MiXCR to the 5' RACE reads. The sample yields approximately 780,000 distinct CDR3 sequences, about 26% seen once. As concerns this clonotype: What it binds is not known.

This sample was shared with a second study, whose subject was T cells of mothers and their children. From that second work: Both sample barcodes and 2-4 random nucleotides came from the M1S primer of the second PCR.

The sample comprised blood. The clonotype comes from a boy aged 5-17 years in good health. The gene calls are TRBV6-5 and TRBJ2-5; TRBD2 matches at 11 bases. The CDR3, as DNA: TGTGCCAGCAGTTACCGGCCCTTCGGGACTAGCGGTGAAAGTGGGGAGACCCAGTACTTC. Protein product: CASSYRPFGTSGESGETQYF.